This entry concerns a single TCR beta chain. As yet, its antigen is unknown. One end of the junction does not line up with germline, which may come from a read error. Primed by a sample-barcoded 5' primer and a J-beta primer mix, a second PCR proceeded for roughly 7 to 11 cycles. TCRdb independently ran MiXCR on the 5' RACE reads; one entry per CDR3 protein. The table lists 1.5 million to 2 million distinct CDR3 sequences, over 25% of them singletons. These data originate in a study of blood T cells in healthy people across ages. Study-level points and caveats: The percentage of naive T cells correlated strongly with TCR beta diversity. Diversity was higher, and naive CD4+ cells more numerous, in long-lived donors than in aged donors.

The CDR3 consists of 14 residues. Germline loops: CDR1 MGHRA, CDR2 YSYEKL. Extraction yielded at least 6 micrograms of total RNA per sample. Sequenced material: blood. This chain connects TRBV4-1 to TRBJ1-1, with TRBD1 as a possible D gene (6 bases). The TCR comes from a woman younger than 45 in good health. Written as DNA, the CDR3 is TGCGCCAGCAGGGGGGACATTATGAACACTGCAGCTTTCTTT. Amino acids: CASRGDIMNTAAFF.